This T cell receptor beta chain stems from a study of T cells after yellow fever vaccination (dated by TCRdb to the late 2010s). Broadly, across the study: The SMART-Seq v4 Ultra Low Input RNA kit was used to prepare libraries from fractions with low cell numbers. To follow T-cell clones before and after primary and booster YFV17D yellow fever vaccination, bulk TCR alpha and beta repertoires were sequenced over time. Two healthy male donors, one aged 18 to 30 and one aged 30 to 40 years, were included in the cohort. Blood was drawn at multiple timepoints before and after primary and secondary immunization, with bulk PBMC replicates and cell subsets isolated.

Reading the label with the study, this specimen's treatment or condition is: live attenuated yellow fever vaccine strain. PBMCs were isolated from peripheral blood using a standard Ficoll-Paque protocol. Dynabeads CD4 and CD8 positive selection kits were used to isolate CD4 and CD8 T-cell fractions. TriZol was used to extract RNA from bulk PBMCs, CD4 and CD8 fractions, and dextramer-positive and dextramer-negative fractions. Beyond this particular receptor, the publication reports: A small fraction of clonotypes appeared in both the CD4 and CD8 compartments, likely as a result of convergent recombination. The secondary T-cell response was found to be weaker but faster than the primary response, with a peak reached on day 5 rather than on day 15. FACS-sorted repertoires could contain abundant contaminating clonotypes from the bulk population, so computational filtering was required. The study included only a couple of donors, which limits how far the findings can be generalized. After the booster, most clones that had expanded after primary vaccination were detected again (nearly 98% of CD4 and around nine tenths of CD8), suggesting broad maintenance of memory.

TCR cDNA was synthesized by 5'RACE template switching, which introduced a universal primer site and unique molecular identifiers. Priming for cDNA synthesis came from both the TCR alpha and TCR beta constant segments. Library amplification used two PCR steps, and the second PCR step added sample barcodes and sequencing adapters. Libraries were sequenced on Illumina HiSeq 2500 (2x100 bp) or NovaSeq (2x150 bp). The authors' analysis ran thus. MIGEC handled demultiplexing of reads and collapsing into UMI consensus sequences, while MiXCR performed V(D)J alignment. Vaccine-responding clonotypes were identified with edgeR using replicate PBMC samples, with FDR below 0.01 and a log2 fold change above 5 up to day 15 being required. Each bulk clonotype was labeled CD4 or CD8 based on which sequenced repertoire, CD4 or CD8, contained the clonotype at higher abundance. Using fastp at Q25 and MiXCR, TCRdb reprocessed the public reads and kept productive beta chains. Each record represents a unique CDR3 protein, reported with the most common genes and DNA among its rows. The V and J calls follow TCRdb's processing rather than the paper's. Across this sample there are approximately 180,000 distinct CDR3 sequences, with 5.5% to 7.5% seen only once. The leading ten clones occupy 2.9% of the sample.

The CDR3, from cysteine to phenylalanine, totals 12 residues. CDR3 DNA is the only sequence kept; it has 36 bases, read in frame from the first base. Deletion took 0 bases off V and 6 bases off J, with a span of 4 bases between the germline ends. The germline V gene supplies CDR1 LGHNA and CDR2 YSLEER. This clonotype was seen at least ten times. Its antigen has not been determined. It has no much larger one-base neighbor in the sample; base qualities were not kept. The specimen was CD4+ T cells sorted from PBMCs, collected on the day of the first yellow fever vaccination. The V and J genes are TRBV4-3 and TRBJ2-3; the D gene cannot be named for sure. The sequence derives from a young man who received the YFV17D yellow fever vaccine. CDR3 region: CASSQEGDTQYF. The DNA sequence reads TGCGCCAGCAGCCAAGAGGGCGATACGCAGTATTTT.